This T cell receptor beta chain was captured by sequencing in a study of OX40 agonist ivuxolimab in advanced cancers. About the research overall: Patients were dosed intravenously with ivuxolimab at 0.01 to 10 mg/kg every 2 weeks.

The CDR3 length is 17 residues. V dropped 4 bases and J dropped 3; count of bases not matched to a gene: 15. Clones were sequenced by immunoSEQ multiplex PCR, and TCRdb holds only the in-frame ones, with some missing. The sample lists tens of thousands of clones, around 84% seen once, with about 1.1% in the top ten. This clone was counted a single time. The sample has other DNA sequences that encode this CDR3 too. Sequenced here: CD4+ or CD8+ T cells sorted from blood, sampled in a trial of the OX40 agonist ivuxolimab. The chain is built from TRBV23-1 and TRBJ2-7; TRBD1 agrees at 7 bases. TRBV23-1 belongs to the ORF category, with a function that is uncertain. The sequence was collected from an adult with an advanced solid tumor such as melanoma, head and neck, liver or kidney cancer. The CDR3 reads CASSRRGRGRGDYEQYV. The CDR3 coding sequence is TGCGCCAGCAGTCGCCGGGGTAGGGGGCGTGGGGACTACGAGCAGTACGTC.